Listed here are 2 T cell receptor beta chains from one sample, sequenced in a study of control samples from healthy donors and cancer patients. The method was immunoSEQ multiplex PCR; TCRdb's version includes in-frame clones alone and lacks a portion of them. Among about 74,000 clones listed, roughly 88% were seen once. Sequencing input: blood. The receptors stem from a woman in her fifties or sixties in good health.

This clone has a handful of counts. V and J are TRBV2 and TRBJ1-6; TRBD1 is a possible D gene (5 bases). CDR1 SNHLY and CDR2 FYNNEI come from the germline V gene. The germline V and J ends were trimmed by 5 bases and 9 bases, with 11 bases remaining between them. CDR3 length: 13 residues. CDR3 region: CASSFDSGSPLHF. The CDR3 DNA follows: TGTGCCAGCAGTTTCGACAGTGGTTCACCCCTCCACTTT.

In this sample, this clone turned up once. V is TRBV30 and J is TRBJ1-5; D is ambiguous. The length of the CDR3 is 13 residues. Trimming took off 2 bases at V and 4 bases at J, with 9 bases between the two ends. Per the germline V gene, CDR1 is GTSNPN and CDR2 is SVGIG (reference sequence). DNA for the CDR3: TGTGCCTGGAGTTCCGCAAGAAATCAGCCCCAGCATTTT. Translation gives CAWSSARNQPQHF.